Following are 4 T cell receptor beta chains from one sample sequenced in a study of T cell repertoires in cytomegalovirus infection. Each CDR3 protein is one row after TCRdb ran MiXCR on the reads. The sample lists 490,000 or so distinct CDR3 sequences, 10% to 12% occurring once. The sequenced sample consisted of PBMCs. These receptors were obtained from a human donor in good health (CMV status not recorded). Some clones in this sample may be carry-over from other donors' samples.

This clonotype was found many times. V gene TRBV6-5 combines with J gene TRBJ1-3; maybe TRBD1 (5 bases). Germline V gene data show CDR1 as MNHEY and CDR2 as SVGAGI. V lost 0 bases to trimming and J lost 1 base, with 7 bases between them. There are 15 residues in the CDR3. The chain's CDR3 is CASSYSRGSGNTIYF. DNA of the CDR3: TGTGCCAGCAGTTACTCAAGGGGATCTGGAAACACCATATATTTT.

In its sample, this clonotype was seen many times. The chain recombines TRBV25-1 with TRBJ2-1, with 8 bases that match TRBD2. V shed 8 bases, J shed 7 bases, and the junction held 7 bases outside the gene matches. Germline-derived CDR1 and CDR2 are MGHDK and SYGVNS. This CDR3 spans 13 amino acids. CDR3 sequence: CASGRSGGNEQFF. CDR3 DNA: TGTGCCAGCGGACGGTCGGGGGGGAATGAGCAGTTCTTC.

This sequence joins TRBV19 and TRBJ1-2, with D tentatively TRBD1 (5 bases). Trimming stripped 6 bases from V and 4 bases from J, with 12 bases between. This CDR3 has 13 amino acids. Germline CDR1 reads LNHDA; CDR2 reads SQIVND (reference sequence). The CDR3 coding sequence is TGTGCCAGTAGATCGGGACGGCTCTATGGCTACACCTTC. Its translation is CASRSGRLYGYTF.

This clonotype was seen many times. CDR3 region: CAIPGGQANTGELFF. CDR3 in DNA: TGTGCCATCCCTGGGGGACAGGCGAACACCGGGGAGCTGTTTTTT. The chain has TRBV10-3 and TRBJ2-2; 8 bases align to TRBD1. The germline gives CDR1 ENHRY, CDR2 SYGVKD. The CDR3 contains 15 residues. Germline trimming cut 8 bases from V and 0 bases from J; bases unmatched to any gene: 5.